The rows below give T cell receptor beta chains drawn from one sample of a study of shared clonotypes between healthy human individuals. Measured with immunoSEQ multiplex PCR; TCRdb has only the in-frame clones, and not every one. The sample shows 2 million to 2.5 million clones, over 90% of them seen only once. Specimen: naive CD4+ T cells from PBMCs. Receptor source: a young man in good health. Some clones in this sample may be carry-over from other donors' samples. CDR3s include the opening cysteine and the closing phenylalanine or tryptophan. Each record gives: V gene, clone size, D gene, J gene, CDR3 DNA, CDR3 protein. A D gene is named only where the DNA matches it firmly. The listing skips clone size in some rows; elsewhere it reads once, few, many or a size class.

>TRBV28|.|.|TRBJ1-2
TGTGCCAGCAGACAGGAATATGGTTACACCTTC
CASRQEYGYTF
>TRBV28|.|.|TRBJ2-7
TGTGCCAGCAGTTCTAAAGGCCTAGCTAACTCCTACGAGCAGTACTTC
CASSSKGLANSYEQYF
>TRBV6-5|once|TRBD1|TRBJ2-7
TGTGCCAGCAGCTCACAGGGGGCTGGGGAGCAGTACTTC
CASSSQGAGEQYF
>TRBV6-6|.|.|TRBJ2-1
TGTGCCAGCAGTTCCCGTGCAGGGGAATACAATGAGCAGTTCTTC
CASSSRAGEYNEQFF
>TRBV18|once|TRBD1|TRBJ1-1
TGTGCCAGCTCGCGACAGGGGGACACTGAAGCTTTCTTT
CASSRQGDTEAFF
>TRBV9|.|TRBD2|TRBJ2-7
TGTGCCAGCAGCGCACAGCCCGGGACTAGCGGGTCCTACGAGCAGTACTTC
CASSAQPGTSGSYEQYF
>TRBV4-1|few|TRBD2|TRBJ2-7
TGCGCCAGCAGCCGATTAGCGGGCTACAACGAGCAGTACTTC
CASSRLAGYNEQYF
>TRBV6-5|once|TRBD1|TRBJ1-2
TGTGCCAGCAGTTTCGGGACAGGGGGCAGCTATGGCTACACCTTC
CASSFGTGGSYGYTF
>TRBV5-1|.|.|TRBJ1-2
TGCGCCAGCAGCTTTGCGGCGATAGATGGCTACACCTTC
CASSFAAIDGYTF
>TRBV28|.|TRBD2|TRBJ2-1
TGTGCCAGCAGGAAGGCCGGGACTAGCTCCTACAATGAGCAGTTCTTC
CASRKAGTSSYNEQFF
>TRBV6-5|.|TRBD1|TRBJ2-7
TGTGCCAGCAGACATGACCGGGACAGTCCCTACGAGCAGTACTTC
CASRHDRDSPYEQYF
>TRBV7-9|.|.|TRBJ2-5
TGTGCCAGCAGCTTAACCGGGACACAAGAGACCCAGTACTTC
CASSLTGTQETQYF
>TRBV13|.|.|TRBJ2-7
TGTGCCAGCAGCCAGGTACATGTAACGTACGAGCAGTACTTC
CASSQVHVTYEQYF